This TCR beta chain was obtained from a study of HIV-infected patients and healthy controls. One entry per CDR3 protein, called by TCRdb with MiXCR from the 5' RACE reads. Among tens of thousands of distinct CDR3 sequences listed, around 16% were seen once. A few counts support this clonotype. V was pared by 4 bases and J by 3 bases, with 16 bases between. Germline CDR1 SEHNR, CDR2 FQNEAQ (reference sequence). This CDR3 region has 15 residues. Sequenced: CD4+ T cells from blood. V is TRBV7-9 and J is TRBJ2-7; perhaps TRBD2 as D (5 bases). The clonotype originates from a human donor in good health. The CDR3 is CASSSTGLVYYEQYF. The CDR3 nucleotides are TGTGCCAGCAGCTCCACCGGACTCGTGTACTACGAGCAGTACTTC. The full variable domain, rest sourced from reference TRBV7-9 and TRBJ2-7, is DTGVSQNPRHKITKRGQNVTFRCDPISEHNRLYWYRQTLGQGPEFLTYFQNEAQLEKSRLLSDRFSAERPKGSFSTLEIQRTEQGDSAMYLCASSSTGLVYYEQYFGPGTRLTVT.